These 27 T cell receptor beta chains share one sample of origin, sequenced in a study of cytomegalovirus exposure and HLA in healthy donors (TCRdb year 2017). The receptor library was made with the immunoSEQ multiplex PCR assay. The multiplex PCR relied on a mix of 60 forward primers for TCR Vbeta segments and 13 reverse primers for TCR Jbeta segments. This immuneACCESS table, as held by TCRdb, lists in-frame sequences with V and J called but not all clones. Of the missing ones, under half trace to an unresolved V gene in checked studies; the others have no known cause. In this sample the table shows approximately 110,000 clones, under 85% of which occur a single time. The ten top clones hold 3.5% to 5% of the sample. Sequenced material: PBMCs. The receptors come from a woman between 45 and 65 years old in good health and CMV-seropositive.

The gene calls are TRBV2 and TRBJ2-5, with 9 bases that match TRBD1. V was pared by 7 bases and J by 5 bases, with 8 bases of the junction left unmatched. There are 14 residues in the CDR3. From germline, CDR1 is SNHLY and CDR2 FYNNEI. The CDR3 nucleotides read TGTGCCAGCACCACACCAGGGACAGGGGAGACCCAGTACTTC. This sequence encodes CASTTPGTGETQYF.

The chain combines TRBV2 with TRBJ1-2; the D gene is possibly TRBD1 (5 bases). Trimming removed 5 bases at V and 8 bases at J, with 9 bases between. The CDR3 has 11 amino acids. Germline CDR1 SNHLY, CDR2 FYNNEI. In DNA, the CDR3 is TGTGCCAGCAGTCCCCAGGGAGGCTACACCTTC. Amino acid sequence: CASSPQGGYTF.

The chain links TRBV6-6 to TRBJ1-6; D is possibly TRBD1 (5 bases). Germline loops: CDR1 MNHNY, CDR2 SVGAGI (reference sequence). With 8 bases removed from V and 7 bases from J, the gap between germline ends came to 18 bases. The CDR3 is 15 amino acids. The CDR3 region has the DNA TGTGCCAGCTTTGGTCCAAGGGCAGGGAATTCACCCCTCCACTTT. Amino acids: CASFGPRAGNSPLHF.

The gene calls are TRBV4-1 and TRBJ1-1; D is possibly TRBD1 (5 bases). Germline V CDR1 and CDR2: MGHRA, YSYEKL. The CDR3 has 17 residues. V gave up 0 bases and J gave up 1 base, with 15 bases separating them. This CDR3 reads CASSQESGTGANTEAFF. DNA of the CDR3: TGCGCCAGCAGCCAAGAGTCGGGTACAGGAGCGAACACTGAAGCTTTCTTT.

The chain links TRBV19 to TRBJ2-7, with 10 bases matching TRBD1. V lost 3 bases to trimming and J lost 2 bases; unmatched junction nucleotides: 10. This CDR3 is built from 17 residues. The germline V gene encodes CDR1 LNHDA and CDR2 SQIVND (reference sequence). CDR3: CASSMYLGQGEAYEQYF. In DNA, the CDR3 is TGTGCCAGTAGTATGTACCTCGGACAGGGGGAAGCCTACGAGCAGTACTTC.

This clone showed up just once. J is TRBJ2-2 and V is TRBV18; D remains unclear. The CDR3 spans 11 residues. From germline, CDR1 is KGHSH and CDR2 LQKENI. V shed 6 bases and J shed 7 bases, with 6 bases lying between them. This CDR3 reads CASSTGGELFF. The CDR3 coding sequence is TGTGCCAGCTCCACTGGCGGGGAGCTGTTTTTT.

The rearrangement uses TRBV10-1 and TRBJ2-5, with 8 bases matching TRBD1. V trimming: 4 bases; J trimming: 2 bases; junction bases outside the gene matches: 6. Germline V CDR1 and CDR2: WNHNN, SYGVQD (reference sequence). CDR3 length: 15 amino acids. The CDR3 region is CASSGTRGLQETQYF. CDR3 nucleotide sequence: TGCGCCAGCAGTGGTACCAGGGGGCTTCAAGAGACCCAGTACTTC.

The chain employs TRBV7-2 and TRBJ2-5; 11 nucleotides align to TRBD2. Per germline, CDR1 SGHTA and CDR2 FQGNSA. The CDR3 extends over 15 amino acids. J was trimmed by 4 bases and V by 5 bases; bases with no gene match: 6. The CDR3 loop is CASSTSGGQGETQYF. CDR3 in DNA: TGTGCCAGCAGCACTAGCGGGGGCCAGGGAGAGACCCAGTACTTC. The variable domain in full, with the rest retrieved from reference TRBV7-2 and TRBJ2-5, is GAGVSQSPSNKVTEKGKDVELRCDPISGHTALYWYRQSLGQGLEFLIYFQGNSAPDKSGLPSDRFSAERTGGSVSTLTIQRTQQEDSAVYLCASSTSGGQGETQYFGPGTRLLVL.

The chain combines TRBV6-5 with TRBJ1-6, with D possibly matching TRBD1 (6 bases). Trimming removed 5 bases at V and 7 bases at J, with 15 bases between. The CDR3 is 15 residues long. Germline CDR1 reads MNHEY; CDR2 reads SVGAGI. CDR3 residues: CASSGDRPVNSPLHF. For the CDR3, the DNA is TGTGCCAGCAGTGGCGACAGGCCAGTAAATTCACCCCTCCACTTT.

The chain uses TRBV5-1 and TRBJ2-5; 11 bases match TRBD1. The J call is doubtful: the DNA matches TRBJ2-7 better. Germline V gives CDR1 SGHRS, CDR2 YFSETQ. The CDR3 is 17 residues long. Here the CDR3 reads CASSLVGGTGGTYEQYF. The CDR3 DNA follows: TGCGCCAGCAGCTTGGTGGGGGGGACAGGGGGAACCTACGAGCAGTACTTC.

This clone was found once. The V and J genes are TRBV5-1 and TRBJ2-2; D remains unclear. Germline CDR1 reads SGHRS; CDR2 reads YFSETQ. The CDR3 is 15 residues long. The V and J ends lost 0 bases and 2 bases respectively, with 8 bases between them. CDR3 in amino acids: CASSLGTSNTGELFF. The CDR3 region has the DNA TGCGCCAGCAGCTTGGGAACTTCTAACACCGGGGAGCTGTTTTTT. The whole variable domain, filled in from reference TRBV5-1 and TRBJ2-2, reads KAGVTQTPRYLIKTRGQQVTLSCSPISGHRSVSWYQQTPGQGLQFLFEYFSETQRNKGNFPGRFSGRQFSNSRSEMNVSTLELGDSALYLCASSLGTSNTGELFFGEGSRLTVL.

The V call is TRBV7-2, the J call TRBJ1-3; D not certain. Per the germline V gene, CDR1 is SGHTA and CDR2 is FQGNSA. The CDR3 is 14 amino acids. V dropped 3 bases and J dropped 3 bases, with 9 bases sitting between them. The CDR3 DNA reads TGTGCCAGCAGCTTCGCAGTCAATGGAAACACCATATATTTT. Amino acid sequence: CASSFAVNGNTIYF.

Only a few counts were recorded for this clone. The V call is TRBV15, the J call TRBJ1-2; tentatively, D is TRBD1 (5 bases). Trimming cost V 1 base and J 1 base, with 16 bases left between them. Germline loops: CDR1 LNHNV, CDR2 YYDKDF (reference sequence). The CDR3 totals 17 residues. CDR3: CATSRVPSGGVNYGYTF. Here the CDR3 DNA reads TGTGCCACCAGCAGAGTTCCGAGCGGAGGGGTTAACTATGGCTACACCTTC.

The chain recombines TRBV11-3 with TRBJ2-6; TRBD1 agrees at 8 bases. Germline CDR1 is SGHNT and CDR2 is YENEEA. After removal of 5 bases from V and 4 bases from J, the junction contained 7 bases not matched to a gene. The CDR3 runs 16 residues. Here the CDR3 DNA reads TGTGCCAGCAGCGCAAGACAGGGGAGAGGGGCCAACGTCCTGACTTTC. Translated: CASSARQGRGANVLTF.

The chain links TRBV9 to TRBJ1-1; 9 bases are shared with TRBD1. Germline CDR1 SGDLS, CDR2 YYNGEE. J was trimmed by 7 bases and V by 2 bases; bases with no gene match: 6. This CDR3 is 14 amino acids long. The CDR3 nucleotides are TGTGCCAGCAGCGTGGGACAGGGAGACTTTGAAGCTTTCTTT. Translation gives CASSVGQGDFEAFF.

The chain uses TRBV5-1 and TRBJ2-7; D is perhaps TRBD1 (6 bases). The ends were cut back, 6 bases at V and 3 bases at J, with 16 bases in the middle. CDR1 and CDR2 from the germline V gene are SGHRS and YFSETQ. The CDR3 is 14 residues long. CDR3 coding DNA: TGCGCCAGCAACAGCGAAAACAGGGTCTACGAGCAGTACTTC. Its protein is CASNSENRVYEQYF.

The V gene is TRBV21-1, the J gene TRBJ2-3; TRBD1, the table's D call, lacks a check against the DNA. TRBV21-1 is flagged as a pseudogene. The CDR3 loop spans 17 amino acids. In DNA, the CDR3 is TGTGCCAGCAGCTCGAGGACAGCCCGAACTAGCACAGATACGCAGTATTTT. Amino acid sequence: CASSSRTARTSTDTQYF.

The sample holds one count of this clone. The rearrangement joins TRBV5-4 to TRBJ2-5, with D possibly matching TRBD2 (7 bases). Germline-derived CDR1 and CDR2 are SGHNT and YYREEE (reference sequence). The germline V and J ends were trimmed by 7 bases and 5 bases, with 18 bases remaining between them. The CDR3 consists of 14 residues. The DNA for the CDR3 is TGTGCCAGCGGACTGGGGGGGGCTAAGGAGACCCAGTACTTC. As protein: CASGLGGAKETQYF.

The chain is built from TRBV11-2 and TRBJ2-3, with 7 bases matching TRBD1. The germline CDR1 and CDR2 sequences are SGHAT and FQNNGV. V shed 6 bases, J shed 3 bases, and the junction held 9 bases outside the gene matches. CDR3 length: 15 residues. The CDR3 is CASRTGTVQTDTQYF. The CDR3 DNA follows: TGTGCCAGCAGAACCGGGACAGTTCAAACAGATACGCAGTATTTT.

The chain is built from TRBV2 and TRBJ1-1; D is possibly TRBD1 (5 bases). The CDR3 is 14 amino acids. Germline assignment: CDR1 SNHLY and CDR2 FYNNEI. The germline V and J ends were trimmed by 2 bases and 0 bases, with 7 bases remaining between them. The CDR3 spells CASSESGMNTEAFF. CDR3 in DNA: TGTGCCAGCAGTGAATCAGGGATGAACACTGAAGCTTTCTTT.

The V and J genes are TRBV9 and TRBJ2-7; D not resolved. With 3 bases removed from V and 2 bases from J, the gap between germline ends came to 6 bases. CDR1 is SGDLS, CDR2 YYNGEE, per germline. The length of the CDR3 is 12 residues. The DNA for the CDR3 is TGTGCCAGCAGCGGAGATACCTACGAGCAGTACTTC. Translation: CASSGDTYEQYF.

This clone was observed a handful of times. The chain uses TRBV9 and TRBJ2-4, with D possibly TRBD2 on 7 matching bases. The CDR3 consists of 15 residues. V shed 0 bases and J shed 9 bases, with 16 bases lying between them. Germline CDR1 and CDR2: SGDLS and YYNGEE. In nucleotides, the CDR3 is TGTGCCAGCAGCGTAGGTGGGGGGGCTTCAGCCATTCAGTACTTC. Its translation is CASSVGGGASAIQYF.

On this clone: Mismatch with germline at one junction end may stem from a read error. V is TRBV7-9 and J is TRBJ2-7, with a possible D match to TRBD2 (6 bases). Per germline, CDR1 SEHNR and CDR2 FQNEAQ (reference sequence). CDR3 length: 14 amino acids. The CDR3 reads CSSSLSQGGYEQYF. The CDR3 DNA is TGTTCCAGCAGCTTAAGTCAGGGAGGTTACGAGCAGTACTTC.

V is TRBV5-1 and J is TRBJ1-2; a weak D match, TRBD1 (6 bases). There are 16 residues in the CDR3. The V gene's germline CDR1 is SGHRS and CDR2 YFSETQ. Deletions cut 0 bases from V and 1 base from J, with 13 bases between. This CDR3 reads CASSLVAGEGNYGYTF. DNA for the CDR3: TGCGCCAGCAGCTTGGTAGCAGGGGAGGGTAACTATGGCTACACCTTC. Full variable domain (rest looked up from reference TRBV5-1 and TRBJ1-2): KAGVTQTPRYLIKTRGQQVTLSCSPISGHRSVSWYQQTPGQGLQFLFEYFSETQRNKGNFPGRFSGRQFSNSRSEMNVSTLELGDSALYLCASSLVAGEGNYGYTFGSGTRLTVV.

This chain links TRBV4-1 with TRBJ2-1; 10 positions match TRBD2. Germline values: CDR1 MGHRA, CDR2 YSYEKL. The CDR3 has 17 amino acids. The V and J ends lost 0 bases and 7 bases, in that order; junction bases with no gene match: 9. CDR3 region: CASSQDPRSGGANEQFF. As DNA, the CDR3 is TGCGCCAGCAGCCAAGATCCGAGAAGCGGGGGGGCTAATGAGCAGTTCTTC.

This chain uses TRBV29-1 with TRBJ2-2; 7 nucleotides match TRBD1. Germline CDR1 reads SQVTM; CDR2 reads ANQGSEA. This CDR3 region has 14 residues. J gave up 6 bases and V 1 base, and 5 bases lay outside the gene matches. In nucleotides, the CDR3 is TGCAGCGTTGAAGGACAGGGTTTACCCGGGGAGCTGTTTTTT. Translating it yields CSVEGQGLPGELFF.

The rearrangement uses TRBV18 and TRBJ2-1; 11 positions agree with TRBD2. The CDR3 has 15 amino acids. Trimming removed 6 bases from V and 8 bases from J; junction bases left unmatched: 9. The germline V gene encodes CDR1 KGHSH and CDR2 LQKENI. The DNA of the CDR3 is TGTGCCAGCTCGCAGACTAGCGGGGATGGTTATGAGCAGTTCTTC. It encodes CASSQTSGDGYEQFF.